This T cell receptor beta chain derives from a study of tumor and adjacent non-tumor tissue in lung cancer. Across the whole study: There were roughly 11 adenocarcinoma, 2 squamous cell carcinoma and 1 small cell lung cancer cases. On average, productive TCRbeta reads reached about 4.17 million per sample. Study results and caveats: Higher tumor TCR diversity was associated with shorter survival. Tumor repertoires had a smaller top 100 clone share than normal lung.

The library came from three nested PCR rounds adapted from ARM-PCR protocols. Each CDR3 protein gets one entry after TCRdb re-called the multiplex PCR reads with MiXCR. This sample yields over 110,000 distinct CDR3 sequences, of which around 66% are seen a single time; 15% to 20% belongs to the top ten. This sample's RNA came from whole unsorted tissue. As to this clonotype: What it recognizes is unknown. The junction departs from germline at one end; a sequencing error may be responsible.

The sequencing input was lung tumor tissue. The sequence was obtained from a man aged 55 to 70 with small cell lung cancer.

This CDR3 reads CSVRGGGRGHNEQFF. CDR3 DNA: TGTAGTGTTAGGGGGGGGGGCAGGGGCCACAATGAGCAGTTCTTC. The V gene is TRBV20-1, the J gene TRBJ2-1; perhaps TRBD2 as D (7 bases). Germline CDR1 DFQATT, CDR2 SNEGSKA (reference sequence). The CDR3 loop spans 15 amino acids.